This TCR beta chain is drawn from a study of human T cells and chemical hapten exposure. For the study at large: TCR yields differed between samples (mainly from small differences in pooled library volume).

In its sample, this clonotype was seen many times. TCRdb reprocessed the RACE reads via MiXCR and lists one record per CDR3 protein. The table lists over 300,000 distinct CDR3 sequences, 4% to 6% of them singletons. The time point: pre-sensitization, week 0. As for treatment: therapeutic diphenylcyclopropenone sensitization with weekly scalp DPC. Blood sampling preceded each patch test application. CDR1 and CDR2 (germline): MNHEY, SMNVEV (reference sequence). Trimming pared 5 bases from V and 7 bases from J, leaving 15 bases between. The CDR3 is 13 residues long. The receptor was derived from a woman between 45 and 60 years old with alopecia areata. Some clones in this sample may be carry-over from other donors' samples. Sequencing was performed on whole blood, taken in connection with sensitization to the hapten diphenylcyclopropenone (DPC). The V call is TRBV27, the J call TRBJ2-7; D is tentatively TRBD1 or TRBD2 (5 bases each). CDR3 amino acids: CASSRGAGLEQYF. DNA of the CDR3: TGTGCCAGCAGTCGAGGGGCGGGTCTGGAGCAGTACTTC.